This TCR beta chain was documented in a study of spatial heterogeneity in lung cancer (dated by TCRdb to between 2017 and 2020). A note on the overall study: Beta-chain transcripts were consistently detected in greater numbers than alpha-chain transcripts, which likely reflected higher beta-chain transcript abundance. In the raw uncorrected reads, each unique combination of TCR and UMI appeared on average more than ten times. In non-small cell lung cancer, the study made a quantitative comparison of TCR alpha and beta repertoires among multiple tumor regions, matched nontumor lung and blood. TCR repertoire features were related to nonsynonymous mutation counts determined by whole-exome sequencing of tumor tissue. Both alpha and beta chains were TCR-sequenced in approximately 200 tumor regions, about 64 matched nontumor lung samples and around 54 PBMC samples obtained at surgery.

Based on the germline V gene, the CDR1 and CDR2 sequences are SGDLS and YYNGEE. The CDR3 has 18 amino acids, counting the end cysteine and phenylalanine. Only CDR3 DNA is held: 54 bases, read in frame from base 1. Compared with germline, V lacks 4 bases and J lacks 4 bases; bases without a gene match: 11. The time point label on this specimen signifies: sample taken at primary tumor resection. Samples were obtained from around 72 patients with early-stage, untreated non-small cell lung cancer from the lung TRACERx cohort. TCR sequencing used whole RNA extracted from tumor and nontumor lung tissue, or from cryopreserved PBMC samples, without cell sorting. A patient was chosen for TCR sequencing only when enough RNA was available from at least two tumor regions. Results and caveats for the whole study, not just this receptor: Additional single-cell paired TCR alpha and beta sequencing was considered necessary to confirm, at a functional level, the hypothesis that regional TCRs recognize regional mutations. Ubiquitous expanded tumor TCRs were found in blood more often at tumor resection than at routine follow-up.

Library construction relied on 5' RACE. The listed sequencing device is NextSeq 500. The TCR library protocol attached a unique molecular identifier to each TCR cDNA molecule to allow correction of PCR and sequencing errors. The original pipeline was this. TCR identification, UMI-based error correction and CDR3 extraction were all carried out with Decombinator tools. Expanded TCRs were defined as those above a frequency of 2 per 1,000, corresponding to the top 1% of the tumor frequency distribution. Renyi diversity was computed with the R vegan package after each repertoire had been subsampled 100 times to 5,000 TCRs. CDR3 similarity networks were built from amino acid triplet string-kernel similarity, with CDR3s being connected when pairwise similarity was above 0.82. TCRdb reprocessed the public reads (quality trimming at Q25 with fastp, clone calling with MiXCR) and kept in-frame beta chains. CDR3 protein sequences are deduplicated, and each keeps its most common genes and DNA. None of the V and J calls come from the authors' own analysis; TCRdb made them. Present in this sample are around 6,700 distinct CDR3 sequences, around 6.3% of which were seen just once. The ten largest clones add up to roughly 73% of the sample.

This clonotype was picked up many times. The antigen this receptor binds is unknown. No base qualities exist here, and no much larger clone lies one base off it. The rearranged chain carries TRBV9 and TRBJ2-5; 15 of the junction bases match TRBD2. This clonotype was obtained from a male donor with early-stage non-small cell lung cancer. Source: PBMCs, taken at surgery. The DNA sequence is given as TGTGCCAGCAGCACCGGACTAGCGGGAGGGCTCTTGAGAGAGACCCAGTACTTC. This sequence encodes CASSTGLAGGLLRETQYF.